This section outlines one TCR beta chain sequence together with its context. The source of the sample is a study of T cell responses to AZD1222 COVID-19 vaccine. This table comes from immunoSEQ multiplex PCR, and its TCRdb copy is limited to in-frame clones, with some not included. The sample has about 190,000 clones, approximately 92% seen once; the top ten hold 1% to 1.5%. V was shortened by 6 bases and J by 2 bases, with 10 bases between the two germline ends. CDR3 size: 13 residues. Per the germline V gene, CDR1 is MNHEY and CDR2 is SVGAGI. The V call is TRBV6-5, the J call TRBJ1-1; D ambiguous. This clonotype originated in an adult in good health. The material sequenced was peripheral blood, taken on day 0 of AZD1222 vaccination. This chain's CDR3 is CASRAGRNTEAFF. CDR3 coding DNA: TGTGCCAGCAGAGCCGGGCGAAACACTGAAGCTTTCTTT.